Following are 26 T cell receptor beta chains from one sample sequenced in a study of T cells after yellow fever vaccination. From the 5' RACE reads, TCRdb called clonotypes with MiXCR, one entry per CDR3 protein. The table records hundreds of thousands of distinct CDR3 sequences, about 17% of them present only once. The source material was PBMCs, sampled before the yellow fever booster vaccination. The receptors shown here come from a man younger than 35 who received the YFV17D yellow fever vaccine.

This clonotype showed up just a few times. J is TRBJ1-1 and V is TRBV5-1; 7 nucleotides align to TRBD1. Germline loops: CDR1 SGHRS, CDR2 YFSETQ. V trimming: 5 bases; J trimming: 4 bases; junction bases outside the gene matches: 11. This CDR3 spans 15 amino acids. The CDR3 nucleotides read TGCGCCAGCAGTATTACTCGACAGGGAGCCACTGAAGCTTTCTTT. This gives the protein CASSITRQGATEAFF. Filled out from reference TRBV5-1 and TRBJ1-1, the complete variable domain reads KAGVTQTPRYLIKTRGQQVTLSCSPISGHRSVSWYQQTPGQGLQFLFEYFSETQRNKGNFPGRFSGRQFSNSRSEMNVSTLELGDSALYLCASSITRQGATEAFFGQGTRLTVV.

This clonotype was detected once. The rearrangement joins TRBV5-1 to TRBJ2-3; 8 positions match TRBD2. J gave up 1 base and V 0 bases, and 7 bases lay outside the gene matches. The germline gives CDR1 SGHRS, CDR2 YFSETQ. This CDR3 has 17 residues. This chain's CDR3 is CASSLVAGGLGTDTQYF. The CDR3 nucleotides read TGCGCCAGCAGCTTGGTCGCGGGGGGACTTGGCACAGATACGCAGTATTTT.

The V gene is TRBV5-6, the J gene TRBJ1-4; possible D gene TRBD1, 5 bases. Germline V gene sequence: CDR1 SGHDT, CDR2 YYEEEE. The CDR3 spans 15 residues. V lost 1 base and J 5 bases, leaving 12 bases between the germline ends. The CDR3 nucleotides are TGTGCCAGCAGCTTGCTCGGGACCCAGAATGAAAAACTGTTTTTT. Residues: CASSLLGTQNEKLFF.

There are a few counts of this clonotype. The J gene is TRBJ2-5, the V gene TRBV12-3 or TRBV12-4; 9 bases are shared with TRBD2. V was clipped by 7 bases and J by 7 bases; unmatched bases: 1. The CDR3 spans 11 residues. Here the CDR3 reads CASNSGGTQYF. CDR3 bases: TGTGCCAGCAATAGCGGGGGGACCCAGTACTTC.

Here the CDR3 reads CASRQQGGSAYEQYV. DNA of the CDR3: TGTGCCAGCAGACAACAGGGAGGATCTGCCTACGAGCAGTACGTC. This chain joins TRBV5-5 and TRBJ2-7; the D gene could be TRBD1 or TRBD2 (6 bases each). In germline, CDR1 is SGHKS, CDR2 YYEKEE (reference sequence). The CDR3 is made up of 15 amino acids. The V end lost 5 bases, the J end lost 2 bases, and 17 bases lay between the germline ends.

This clonotype was recorded only once. This chain uses TRBV19 with TRBJ1-1, with D uncertain. This CDR3 is built from 14 residues. Per germline, CDR1 LNHDA and CDR2 SQIVND (reference sequence). Trimming took off 5 bases at V and 3 bases at J, with 13 bases between the two ends. The CDR3 is CASSFSPTDTEAFF. Here the CDR3 DNA reads TGTGCCAGTAGTTTCTCCCCCACGGACACTGAAGCTTTCTTT.

This clonotype was counted between two and nine times. This chain links TRBV18 with TRBJ2-2, with D unresolved. The CDR3 is made up of 15 amino acids. Trimming removed 2 bases at V and 5 bases at J, with 12 bases between. CDR1 KGHSH and CDR2 LQKENI come from the germline V gene. The CDR3 protein is CASSPSGPTTGELFF. The CDR3 coding sequence is TGTGCCAGCTCACCATCTGGGCCGACTACCGGGGAGCTGTTTTTT.

The chain carries TRBV19 and TRBJ1-1; a weak D match, TRBD1 (5 bases). V shed 3 bases and J shed 3 bases, with 8 bases lying between them. The CDR3 is 13 residues long. Germline loops: CDR1 LNHDA, CDR2 SQIVND (reference sequence). CDR3 residues: CASSIAGDTEAFF. CDR3 coding DNA: TGTGCCAGTAGTATTGCGGGGGACACTGAAGCTTTCTTT.

This clonotype appeared many times. The chain joins TRBV4-3 to TRBJ2-3; D call uncertain. Germline V CDR1 and CDR2: LGHNA, YSLEER. The CDR3 runs to 14 residues. The V end was cut by 0 bases, the J end by 0 bases, with 4 bases between. CDR3 loop: CASSQDYSTDTQYF. The CDR3 DNA reads TGCGCCAGCAGCCAAGACTATAGCACAGATACGCAGTATTTT.

This chain links TRBV7-2 with TRBJ2-5; D perhaps matches TRBD1 (6 bases). V gave up 5 bases and J gave up 5 bases, with 18 bases separating them. Germline values: CDR1 SGHTA, CDR2 FQGNSA. The CDR3 sequence is 15 residues long. The CDR3 DNA sequence: TGTGCCAGCAGCCCCCAAATTGGGGGCGGGGAGACCCAGTACTTC. Amino acid sequence: CASSPQIGGGETQYF.

There are a few counts of this clonotype. The chain uses TRBV15 and TRBJ2-3, with D perhaps matching TRBD1 (5 bases). V lost 0 bases to trimming and J lost 3 bases, with 10 bases between them. Germline V gene data show CDR1 as LNHNV and CDR2 as YYDKDF (reference sequence). This CDR3 region has 15 residues. CDR3 bases: TGTGCCACCAGCAGAGATTGGGGCCAGACAGATACGCAGTATTTT. Translation: CATSRDWGQTDTQYF.

This clonotype appeared a few times. The gene calls are TRBV5-1 and TRBJ2-7; D is possibly TRBD1 (6 bases). From germline, CDR1 is SGHRS and CDR2 YFSETQ. Trimming shortened V by 4 bases and J by 2 bases, and 16 bases separated the two germline ends. The CDR3 spans 15 residues. The DNA for the CDR3 is TGCGCCAGCAGCCTATCCGGGACACCCACCTACGAGCAGTACTTC. It yields the protein CASSLSGTPTYEQYF.

This chain links TRBV6-5 with TRBJ2-7, with D perhaps matching TRBD1 (6 bases). V dropped 5 bases and J dropped 2 bases, with 13 bases sitting between them. Germline V gives CDR1 MNHEY, CDR2 SVGAGI. The CDR3 has 14 residues. The chain's CDR3 is CASSPGHATYEQYF. The CDR3 bases are TGTGCCAGCAGTCCGGGACACGCAACCTACGAGCAGTACTTC.

This clonotype turned up a few times. The rearrangement uses TRBV12-3 or TRBV12-4 and TRBJ2-2; TRBD2 agrees at 8 bases. V lost 7 bases, J lost 4 bases, and 2 bases stayed unmatched. This CDR3 has 13 amino acids. Here the CDR3 DNA reads TGTGCCAGCACGGGGGGGGGCACCGGGGAGCTGTTTTTT. This codes for CASTGGGTGELFF.

This clonotype was seen at least ten times. This chain joins TRBV4-3 and TRBJ1-6; maybe TRBD1 (5 bases). The CDR3 sequence is 16 residues long. V lost 0 bases and J lost 4, with 10 bases in between. From germline, CDR1 is LGHNA and CDR2 YSLEER. DNA of the CDR3: TGCGCCAGCAGCCAAGATTTTGCAGGGTATAATTCACCCCTCCACTTT. It is translated as CASSQDFAGYNSPLHF.

Only a few counts were recorded for this clonotype. The chain carries TRBV7-2 and TRBJ1-4, with TRBD1 as a possible D gene (5 bases). Trimming cost V 8 bases and J 3 bases, with 7 bases left between them. The CDR3 loop spans 12 amino acids. Germline loops: CDR1 SGHTA, CDR2 FQGNSA. The CDR3 DNA is TGTGCCAGCCGACAGCCTAATGAAAAACTGTTTTTT. This sequence encodes CASRQPNEKLFF.

The V gene is TRBV6-4, the J gene TRBJ1-6; D is ambiguous. Per germline, CDR1 MRHNA and CDR2 SNTAGT. This CDR3 is built from 15 residues. Trimming removed 6 bases from V and 0 bases from J, with 9 bases in between. The DNA of the CDR3 is TGTGCCAGCAGACGGGAGAGCTCCTATAATTCACCCCTCCACTTT. As protein: CASRRESSYNSPLHF.

The table lists this clonotype with a few counts. The V call is TRBV7-6, the J call TRBJ1-6, with 7 bases lining up with TRBD1. The CDR3 is 14 amino acids. J gave up 9 bases and V 4 bases, and 6 bases lay outside the gene matches. The germline V gene has CDR1 SGHVS and CDR2 FNYEAQ. The chain's CDR3 is CASSSTGFGSPLHF. For the CDR3, the DNA is TGTGCCAGCAGCTCGACAGGGTTTGGTTCACCCCTCCACTTT. Drawing the rest from reference TRBV7-6 and TRBJ1-6, the complete variable domain is GAGVSQSPRYKVTKRGQDVALRCDPISGHVSLYWYRQALGQGPEFLTYFNYEAQQDKSGLPNDRFSAERPEGSISTLTIQRTEQRDSAMYRCASSSTGFGSPLHFGNGTRLTVT.

This chain uses TRBV6-6 with TRBJ2-3; D is perhaps TRBD2 (6 bases). The germline gives CDR1 MNHNY, CDR2 SVGAGI (reference sequence). With 8 bases removed from V and 5 bases from J, the gap between germline ends came to 23 bases. This CDR3 is built from 16 residues. CDR3 region: CASGRSDGGPVDTQYF. CDR3 bases: TGTGCCAGCGGACGAAGCGACGGGGGTCCGGTAGATACGCAGTATTTT.

This clonotype appeared a few times. CDR3 region: CASSLRGADTGELFF. In DNA, the CDR3 is TGCGCCAGCAGCCTACGAGGGGCAGACACCGGGGAGCTGTTTTTT. The chain employs TRBV5-1 and TRBJ2-2; D assignment may be TRBD1 or TRBD2 (5 bases each). Germline V CDR1 and CDR2: SGHRS, YFSETQ. Trimming pared 4 bases from V and 3 bases from J, leaving 13 bases between. This CDR3 is built from 15 residues. Combining the CDR3 with reference TRBV5-1 and TRBJ2-2 gives the whole variable domain KAGVTQTPRYLIKTRGQQVTLSCSPISGHRSVSWYQQTPGQGLQFLFEYFSETQRNKGNFPGRFSGRQFSNSRSEMNVSTLELGDSALYLCASSLRGADTGELFFGEGSRLTVL.

The CDR3 coding sequence is TGTGCCAGCAGTAACGGAGGGAGCGACTATGGCTACACCTTC. Translating it yields CASSNGGSDYGYTF. The V and J genes are TRBV12-3 or TRBV12-4 and TRBJ1-2; no clear D. The CDR3 runs to 14 residues. Trimming removed 5 bases from V and 3 bases from J, with 13 bases in between.

The chain combines TRBV19 with TRBJ1-5, with D possibly TRBD1 on 5 matching bases. The CDR3 spans 13 residues. Trimming cost V 6 bases and J 8 bases, with 14 bases left between them. The V gene's germline CDR1 is LNHDA and CDR2 SQIVND (reference sequence). This CDR3 reads CASSWGGNKPQHF. CDR3 sequence (DNA): TGTGCCAGTAGCTGGGGGGGGAATAAGCCCCAGCATTTT.

Details on this clonotype: A much more abundant neighbour one base away suggests this may be a read error. The chain recombines TRBV24-1 with TRBJ2-2, with no clear D. V was cut by 0 bases and J by 4 bases, with 5 bases left in between. The CDR3 is 14 residues long. Germline V lookup: CDR1 KGHDR, CDR2 SFDVKD. For the CDR3, the DNA is TGTGCCACCAGTGATTTGCTGGGCACCGGGGAGCTGTTTTTT. This codes for CATSDLLGTGELFF.

V usage is TRBV12-3 or TRBV12-4 and J usage is TRBJ2-1; 12 bases are a match to TRBD2. Trimming cost V 4 bases and J 8 bases; bases outside gene matches: 6. This CDR3 is 15 amino acids long. Here the CDR3 reads CASSSGLAGSHEQFF. The CDR3, as DNA: TGTGCCAGCAGTTCCGGACTAGCGGGGTCCCATGAGCAGTTCTTC.

This clonotype occurred a few times. The J gene is TRBJ2-5, the V gene TRBV20-1; TRBD2 is a possible D gene (7 bases). The CDR3 loop spans 14 amino acids. Looked up from germline, CDR1 is DFQATT and CDR2 is SNEGSKA (reference sequence). V was trimmed by 6 bases and J by 5 bases, leaving 19 bases between them. The CDR3 protein is CSAGRGGTAETQYF. CDR3 sequence (DNA): TGCAGTGCGGGGAGGGGGGGGACGGCTGAGACCCAGTACTTC.

This clonotype occurred a few times. CDR3 in DNA: TGTGCCACCAGTGATTTGTCGGGATATGGCTACACCTTC. Its protein product is CATSDLSGYGYTF. The chain joins TRBV24-1 to TRBJ1-2; D gene ambiguous. The CDR3 runs 13 residues. Looked up from germline, CDR1 is KGHDR and CDR2 is SFDVKD. Deletions cut 0 bases from V and 5 bases from J, with 6 bases between.